These T cell receptor beta chains were read from a single sample in a study of cytomegalovirus exposure and HLA in healthy donors. Assay used: immunoSEQ multiplex PCR; TCRdb lists only in-frame clones, some missing. The data contain 150,000 to 200,000 clones, about four fifths of them seen just once; the ten biggest clones take up approximately 1.6%. The sequencing input was PBMCs. The receptor set was obtained from a man aged 35 to 55 in good health and CMV-seropositive. CDR3s include the opening cysteine and the closing phenylalanine or tryptophan. A D gene is named only where the DNA matches it firmly. Part of the rows lack a size; the others show once, few, many or a class for expanded clones.

>-|TRBJ2-1|TRBV5-4|TRBD2
TGTGCCAGCAGCTCCCCTGCGTTACTAGCGGGAGTGCGTAATGAGCAGTTCTTC
CASSSPALLAGVRNEQFF
>-|TRBJ2-7|TRBV29-1|-
TGCAGCGTTGACGTAACCCCTAGCGAGCAGTACTTC
CSVDVTPSEQYF
>-|TRBJ2-5|TRBV18|-
TGTGCCAGCTCGACGGGCCAAGGGAGTGGGGAGACCCAGTACTTC
CASSTGQGSGETQYF
>-|TRBJ2-1|TRBV7-2|TRBD2
TGTGCCAGCAGCCCCCCGGGACTACTCTACAATGAGCAGTTCTTC
CASSPPGLLYNEQFF
>-|TRBJ2-7|TRBV30|TRBD2
TGTGCCCACCCGCGGGGGGCTAGCGGGACCCCTAGAAACGAGCAGTACTTC
CAHPRGASGTPRNEQYF
>once|TRBJ2-4|TRBV7-6|TRBD2
TGTGCCAGCAGCTTATTAGCGGGAGGTACCTTAGCCAAAAACATTCAGTACTTC
CASSLLAGGTLAKNIQYF
>-|TRBJ1-1|TRBV5-5|-
TGTGCCAGCAGCCCCAATTTGGGGGAGGTGAACACTGAAGCTTTCTTT
CASSPNLGEVNTEAFF
>-|TRBJ2-7|TRBV6-5|TRBD1
TGTGCCAGCAGTGCAGGGACAGGAGCCTACGAGCAGTACTTC
CASSAGTGAYEQYF
>-|TRBJ2-1|TRBV4-1|TRBD1
TGCGCCAGCGCAAAAGGGGGCGTGGTTTTCGATGAGCAGTTCTTC
CASAKGGVVFDEQFF
>-|TRBJ2-7|TRBV7-2|-
TGTGCCAGCATGGCGGGTCACCAATCTACGCAGCAGTACTTC
CASMAGHQSTQQYF
>-|TRBJ2-3|TRBV6-4|TRBD2
TGTGCCAGCAGTGACTCGGCGGGAGCCACAGATACGCAGTATTTT
CASSDSAGATDTQYF
>-|TRBJ1-2|TRBV7-9|TRBD1
TGTGCCAGCAGCGACGACAGGGATGGCTACACCTTC
CASSDDRDGYTF
>once|TRBJ2-1|TRBV7-8|TRBD2
TGTGCCAGCAGCCGAAGCGGGAGGGCCTGGAATGAGCAGTTCTTC
CASSRSGRAWNEQFF
>-|TRBJ1-2|TRBV7-8|TRBD1
TGTGCCAGCAGTTCCGGAGGGACAGGGATTCTATATGGCTACACCTTC
CASSSGGTGILYGYTF
>-|TRBJ2-1|TRBV28|TRBD2
TGTGCCAGCAGTCCTACACTAGCGGGTCGATTAGATGAGCAGTTCTTC
CASSPTLAGRLDEQFF
>-|TRBJ2-7|TRBV14|-
TGTGCCAGCAGCCAAGCCGAACAGGGAAATCTTTACGAGCAGTACTTC
CASSQAEQGNLYEQYF
>-|TRBJ2-3|TRBV5-1|-
TGCGCCAGCAGCTTGGGCGGTTCTAGCACAGATACGCAGTATTTT
CASSLGGSSTDTQYF